The source of this T cell receptor (beta chain) is a study of regulatory T cells in long-lasting Graves disease. Study results and caveats: Persistent disease showed a preference for TRBV28, TRBJ1-2 and TRBJ2-5.

Germline loops: CDR1 DFQATT, CDR2 SNEGSKA (reference sequence). CDR3 size: 15 residues. V was cut by 0 bases and J by 5 bases, with 16 bases left in between. As concerns this clonotype: The target antigen is unknown.

Described time point: newly diagnosed GD, antithyroid drugs for less than 3 months. Making the TCR library involved RNA that had been extracted from PBMCs. CDR3-region Arm-PCR and iRepertoire HTBI primers produced the TCR beta libraries. Authors' analysis steps: Samples jointly harbored roughly 60 TRBV and 15 or so TRBJ segments. Via MiXCR, TCRdb re-called the multiplex PCR reads, giving one row per CDR3 protein. TCRdb, not the authors, supplied the V and J calls. Among under 800,000 distinct CDR3 sequences, around 15% were seen once, and the ten largest hold 15% to 20%. These data were likewise used in another study, on T cells in Graves' hyperthyroidism and ophthalmopathy. That report notes: An initial round of RT-PCR targeting the TCR CDR3 relied on the HTBI primer set. Most clonotypes that expanded in the thyroid above 0.001 also showed up in blood.

This chain connects TRBV20-1 to TRBJ2-5; perhaps TRBD2 as D (5 bases). Sequences were derived from peripheral blood mononuclear cells (PBMCs), sampled at new diagnosis, from a patient treated with antithyroid drugs. The TCR sequence derives from a woman younger than 45 with Graves disease. CDR3 sequence reads: CSARETERTGETQYF. In DNA, the CDR3 is TGCAGTGCTAGAGAAACGGAAAGAACGGGGGAGACCCAGTACTTC.